The 26 T cell receptor beta chains listed next were all sequenced from one sample in a study of blood T cell repertoires in COVID-19. Some clones are missing from TCRdb's copy, which holds only in-frame ones; the method was immunoSEQ multiplex PCR. The sample consists of 70,000 to 100,000 clones, around 72% of them appearing once. The sample taken for sequencing was peripheral blood. These receptor sequences come from a woman between 55 and 75 years old in a cohort sampled during active or convalescent COVID-19.

V and J are TRBV20-1 and TRBJ2-5, with TRBD1 matching 7 bases. V dropped 3 bases and J dropped 4; count of bases not matched to a gene: 14. The CDR3 covers 16 residues. Germline CDR1 and CDR2: DFQATT and SNEGSKA (reference sequence). The CDR3 nucleotides read TGCAGTGCTAGTATATTGTTCGGGACAGCCAGAGAGACCCAGTACTTC. It encodes CSASILFGTARETQYF.

This clone was seen a handful of times. CDR3 coding DNA: TGTGCCAGCTCATCGCAGGGGGGAAATCAGCCCCAGCATTTT. Amino acid sequence: CASSSQGGNQPQHF. V and J are TRBV18 and TRBJ1-5; TRBD1 agrees at 7 bases. Germline-derived CDR1 and CDR2 are KGHSH and LQKENI. Trimming removed 5 bases from V and 4 bases from J; junction bases left unmatched: 5. The CDR3 loop spans 14 amino acids.

The chain carries TRBV4-1 and TRBJ2-7, with a tentative D call TRBD2 (5 bases). In germline, CDR1 is MGHRA, CDR2 YSYEKL. Trimming took 3 bases from V and 2 from J, leaving 8 bases between them. The CDR3 length is 13 residues. CDR3 bases: TGCGCCAGCAGCCAGGTGGGAGCCTACGAGCAGTACTTC. Its translation: CASSQVGAYEQYF.

The J gene is TRBJ1-2, the V gene TRBV28; D is ambiguous. The CDR3 covers 13 residues. CDR1 is MDHEN, CDR2 SYDVKM, per germline. Trimming cost V 6 bases and J 8 bases, with 16 bases left between them. The CDR3 DNA follows: TGTGCCAGCAGGACACCACGGGGTGGAGGCTACACCTTC. It translates to CASRTPRGGGYTF.

The V gene is TRBV13, the J gene TRBJ1-6, with 8 bases identical to TRBD1. The CDR3 runs 16 residues. Germline V gives CDR1 PRHDT, CDR2 FYEKMQ (reference sequence). The V gene end was trimmed by 1 base and the J gene end by 8 bases; junction bases not matched to a gene: 7. CDR3 protein: CASSLDVQGAYSPLHF. CDR3 coding DNA: TGTGCCAGCAGCTTAGACGTTCAGGGGGCTTATTCACCCCTCCACTTT.

V gene TRBV5-6 combines with J gene TRBJ1-3; no clear D. From germline, CDR1 is SGHDT and CDR2 YYEEEE. The CDR3 is 16 amino acids. V was trimmed by 3 bases and J by 0 bases, leaving 13 bases between them. CDR3 DNA sequence: TGTGCCAGCAGCTCATCTCCGGGTACCTCTGGAAACACCATATATTTT. It specifies CASSSSPGTSGNTIYF.

This clone was seen once. The gene calls are TRBV19 and TRBJ2-1; 8 bases line up with TRBD1. Looked up from germline, CDR1 is LNHDA and CDR2 is SQIVND (reference sequence). V lost 6 bases, J lost 10 bases, and 8 bases stayed unmatched. There are 13 residues in the CDR3. DNA for the CDR3: TGTGCCAGTAGGTCCCTCACAGGGGGAGAGCAGTTCTTC. Amino acids: CASRSLTGGEQFF.

Turning to this clone: At the DNA level, this CDR3 is encoded by other sequences in the same sample as well. The rearrangement joins TRBV6-5 to TRBJ1-6, with a possible D match to TRBD1 (5 bases). Trimming took 2 bases from V and 9 from J, leaving 5 bases between them. Germline V gives CDR1 MNHEY, CDR2 SVGAGI. The CDR3 is 12 amino acids. For the CDR3, the DNA is TGTGCCAGCAGTTACAGGGGTTCACCCCTCCACTTT. Its protein is CASSYRGSPLHF.

This clone was seen only a few times. CDR3 region: CASSQELAGITDTQYF. CDR3 DNA: TGTGCCAGCAGCCAAGAGCTAGCGGGGATCACAGATACGCAGTATTTT. The rearrangement joins TRBV4-2 to TRBJ2-3, with 9 bases identical to TRBD2. This CDR3 is 16 amino acids long. J lost 2 bases, V lost 0 bases, and 3 bases had no gene match. Germline V gives CDR1 LGHNA, CDR2 YNFKEQ.

This chain joins TRBV5-1 and TRBJ2-1; 7 bases are a match to TRBD1. The length of the CDR3 is 15 residues. Germline V gene data show CDR1 as SGHRS and CDR2 as YFSETQ. The V segment lost 4 bases and the J segment 0 bases; nucleotides outside the gene matches: 4. The DNA for the CDR3 is TGCGCCAGCAGCGACAGGGTCGGCTCCTACAATGAGCAGTTCTTC. Its protein is CASSDRVGSYNEQFF.

The V call is TRBV6-5, the J call TRBJ1-1; maybe TRBD1 (6 bases). Germline CDR1 and CDR2: MNHEY and SVGAGI. V dropped 0 bases and J dropped 10 bases, with 18 bases sitting between them. The CDR3 covers 15 residues. The CDR3 DNA reads TGTGCCAGCAGTTACTCGGGAGCCGTTCGGGGGGCAGCTTTCTTT. Its translation is CASSYSGAVRGAAFF.

The chain recombines TRBV1 with TRBJ2-7; the table assigns TRBD1, which was not confirmed against the DNA. TRBV1 represents a pseudogene. CDR3 length: 15 residues. The CDR3 DNA reads as TGCACCAGCAGCCCTAGGCAGGGTGACTCCTACGAGCAGTACTTC. Its protein is CTSSPRQGDSYEQYF.

This clone was seen once. This sequence joins TRBV6-5 and TRBJ1-2; 8 positions match TRBD1. V lost 8 bases, J lost 7 bases, and 6 bases stayed unmatched. Germline CDR1 is MNHEY and CDR2 is SVGAGI. The CDR3 runs to 12 residues. Here the CDR3 reads CASDRGASGYTF. The CDR3 nucleotides are TGTGCCAGCGACAGGGGCGCCTCTGGCTACACCTTC.

The J gene is TRBJ1-2, the V gene TRBV2, with D perhaps TRBD1 (6 bases). Trimming pared 4 bases from V and 11 bases from J, leaving 17 bases between. Per the germline V gene, CDR1 is SNHLY and CDR2 is FYNNEI. CDR3 size: 13 residues. CDR3 loop: CASSADRTMGYTF. The CDR3 DNA sequence: TGTGCCAGCAGTGCGGACAGAACTATGGGATACACCTTC.

CDR3 region: CASSQWGLAGKVETQYF. In DNA, the CDR3 is TGTGCCAGCAGCCAATGGGGACTAGCGGGGAAGGTGGAGACCCAGTACTTC. This rearrangement joins TRBV3-1 (or the pseudogene TRBV3-2) to TRBJ2-5; 13 nucleotides match TRBD2. Germline CDR1 and CDR2: LGHDT and YNNKEL (reference sequence). J gave up 5 bases and V 2 bases, and 8 bases lay outside the gene matches. The CDR3 is made up of 17 amino acids.

This clone was observed once. The rearrangement uses TRBV21-1 and TRBJ1-4; TRBD1, as called in the table, went unchecked against the DNA. TRBV21-1 is an annotated pseudogene. The CDR3 has 17 residues. The CDR3, as DNA: TGTGCCAGCAGCAAAGCCGCCAGGGGTGCTTTTAATGAAAAACTGTTTTTT. As protein: CASSKAARGAFNEKLFF.

This chain uses TRBV7-3 with TRBJ1-2; 11 bases are shared with TRBD1. CDR1 is SGHTA, CDR2 FQGTGA, per germline. The J segment lost 4 bases and the V segment lost 6 bases, leaving 4 bases of the junction unmatched. CDR3 length: 14 residues. CDR3 region: CASRPGTGGYGYTF. In DNA, the CDR3 is TGTGCCAGCAGACCCGGGACAGGGGGCTATGGCTACACCTTC. The variable domain in full, with the rest retrieved from reference TRBV7-3 and TRBJ1-2, is GAGVSQTPSNKVTEKGKYVELRCDPISGHTALYWYRQSLGQGPEFLIYFQGTGAADDSGLPNDRFFAVRPEGSVSTLKIQRTERGDSAVYLCASRPGTGGYGYTFGSGTRLTVV.

This clone was seen a handful of times. The rearrangement joins TRBV19 to TRBJ2-7, with TRBD2 as a possible D gene (6 bases). The CDR3 covers 15 residues. Between the trimmed V and J ends, which lost 3 bases and 3 bases, there was a span of 15 bases. The V gene's germline CDR1 is LNHDA and CDR2 SQIVND (reference sequence). CDR3 protein: CASSILGTGIYEQYF. CDR3 nucleotide sequence: TGTGCCAGTAGTATTTTGGGGACTGGGATCTACGAGCAGTACTTC.

With respect to this clone: Other DNA sequences in the same sample also yield this CDR3. V and J are TRBV30 and TRBJ1-4; D gene uncertain. There are 14 residues in the CDR3. Germline CDR1 GTSNPN, CDR2 SVGIG (reference sequence). The V gene lost 0 bases and the J gene lost 0 bases, with 5 bases spanning the gap. CDR3 amino acids: CAWSVGATNEKLFF. As DNA, the CDR3 is TGTGCCTGGAGTGTCGGTGCAACTAATGAAAAACTGTTTTTT.

The rearrangement links TRBV11-2 to TRBJ2-5, with 11 positions matching TRBD2. Germline V gene lookup returns CDR1 SGHAT and CDR2 FQNNGV. The V segment lost 1 base and the J segment 5 bases; nucleotides outside the gene matches: 12. The CDR3 has 18 amino acids. The CDR3 loop reads CASSLVLGSGGARETQYF. The CDR3 DNA follows: TGTGCCAGCAGCTTAGTGTTGGGTAGCGGGGGGGCCCGGGAGACCCAGTACTTC.

The sample holds a few counts of this clone. The CDR3 DNA is TGCGCCAGCAGCCACGGACAGATGAACACTGAAGCTTTCTTT. It is translated as CASSHGQMNTEAFF. The chain links TRBV5-1 to TRBJ1-1; D might be TRBD1 (6 bases). Trimming removed 4 bases from V and 0 bases from J, with 10 bases in between. Looked up from germline, CDR1 is SGHRS and CDR2 is YFSETQ. The CDR3 length is 14 residues. Combining the CDR3 with reference TRBV5-1 and TRBJ1-1 gives the whole variable domain KAGVTQTPRYLIKTRGQQVTLSCSPISGHRSVSWYQQTPGQGLQFLFEYFSETQRNKGNFPGRFSGRQFSNSRSEMNVSTLELGDSALYLCASSHGQMNTEAFFGQGTRLTVV.

V is TRBV6-6 and J is TRBJ1-4, with D unclear. Trimming removed 5 bases at V and 5 bases at J, with 12 bases between. The CDR3 is made up of 14 amino acids. Germline assignment: CDR1 MNHNY and CDR2 SVGAGI (reference sequence). The CDR3 loop is CASSPRTGNEKLFF. The CDR3 bases are TGTGCCAGCAGTCCGCGGACGGGGAATGAAAAACTGTTTTTT.

The chain has TRBV5-1 and TRBJ2-3; 12 bases map to TRBD2. The V gene's germline CDR1 is SGHRS and CDR2 YFSETQ. The CDR3 covers 16 residues. J gave up 4 bases and V 0 bases, and 3 bases lay outside the gene matches. The CDR3 bases are TGCGCCAGCAGCTTGGTGGCTAGCGGGGGGGCAGATACGCAGTATTTT. The encoded protein is CASSLVASGGADTQYF.

This chain links TRBV2 with TRBJ1-6; maybe TRBD1 (6 bases). There are 13 residues in the CDR3. Germline loops: CDR1 SNHLY, CDR2 FYNNEI. V shed 10 bases and J shed 5 bases, with 12 bases lying between them. The CDR3 coding sequence is TGTGCCACCAAGGGGGTCGATAATTCACCCCTCCACTTT. Its protein is CATKGVDNSPLHF.

The V and J genes are TRBV7-2 and TRBJ1-2; D not resolved. Germline lookup yields CDR1 SGHTA and CDR2 FQGNSA. V dropped 5 bases and J dropped 0 bases, with 16 bases sitting between them. The CDR3 runs 16 residues. The CDR3 DNA reads as TGTGCCAGCAGCCCGACAATAGACGGATCTAACTATGGCTACACCTTC. Amino acids: CASSPTIDGSNYGYTF.

The chain combines TRBV6-2 or TRBV6-3 with TRBJ1-4; tentative D call: TRBD1 (5 bases). CDR1 is MNHEY, CDR2 SVGEGT, per germline. The CDR3 length is 13 residues. The V gene lost 4 bases and the J gene lost 6 bases, with 9 bases spanning the gap. CDR3 residues: CASSLQADEKLFF. CDR3 bases: TGTGCCAGCAGTTTACAGGCGGATGAAAAACTGTTTTTT.